This TCR beta chain was sequenced during a study of control samples from healthy donors and cancer patients. This CDR3 spans 13 amino acids. The V gene's germline CDR1 is MNHEY and CDR2 SMNVEV (reference sequence). Trimming left V 8 bases short and J 10 bases short, with 20 bases between. Sequenced by immunoSEQ multiplex PCR; TCRdb stores in-frame clones only, minus some. This sample carries approximately 170,000 clones, around 90% of them seen once, and the ten largest clones take less than 0.75%. This chain uses TRBV27 with TRBJ1-2, with TRBD1 as a possible D gene (5 bases). The sequencing input was blood. This receptor was identified in a woman aged 25-40 years in good health. The CDR3 nucleotides are TGTGCCAGCGGACTGTTGGGGGGTAAGGACTACACCTTC. Protein: CASGLLGGKDYTF.